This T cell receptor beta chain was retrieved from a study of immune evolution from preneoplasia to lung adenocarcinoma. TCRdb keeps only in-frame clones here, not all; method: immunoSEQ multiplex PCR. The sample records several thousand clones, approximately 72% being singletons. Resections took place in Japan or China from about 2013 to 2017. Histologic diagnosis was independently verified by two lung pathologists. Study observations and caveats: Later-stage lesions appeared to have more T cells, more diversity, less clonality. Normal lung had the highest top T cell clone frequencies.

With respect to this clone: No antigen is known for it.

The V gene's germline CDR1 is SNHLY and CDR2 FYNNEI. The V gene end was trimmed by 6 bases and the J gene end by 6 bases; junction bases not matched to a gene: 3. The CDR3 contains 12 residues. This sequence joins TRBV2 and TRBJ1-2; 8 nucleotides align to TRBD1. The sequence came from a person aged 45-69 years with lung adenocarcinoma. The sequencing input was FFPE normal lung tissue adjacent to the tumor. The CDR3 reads CASSATGDGYTF. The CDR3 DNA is TGTGCCAGCAGCGCGACAGGGGATGGCTACACCTTC.